One sample yielded the 7 T cell receptor beta chains listed below, sequenced in a study of lung T cells in sarcoidosis with Löfgren's syndrome. TCRdb passed the reads through MiXCR, listing each CDR3 protein once. This table holds around 60,000 distinct CDR3 sequences, around 20% found once. The material sequenced was CD4+ T cells from PBMCs. The origin of the receptors is a human donor with sarcoidosis (Löfgren's syndrome or another form), or a control subject (not recorded which).

This clonotype was counted a few times. This sequence joins TRBV10-3 and TRBJ1-5; D unresolved. V was shortened by 0 bases and J by 11 bases, with 14 bases between the two germline ends. Germline CDR1 and CDR2: ENHRY and SYGVKD. The CDR3 runs 14 residues. The CDR3 nucleotides read TGTGCCATCAGTGAGTCAGGGCTTCCCGCGGCCCAGCATTTT. This codes for CAISESGLPAAQHF.

This clonotype has just one count. Since a much larger clone is just one base distant, this may be a read error. The V and J genes are TRBV18 and TRBJ1-5; D is unresolved. The germline V and J ends were trimmed by 5 bases and 1 base, with 6 bases remaining between them. CDR1 and CDR2 from the germline V gene are KGHSH and LQKENI. The CDR3 runs 13 residues. The CDR3 here is CASSSFSNQPQHF. CDR3 nucleotides: TGTGCCAGCTCATCATTCAGCAATCAGCCCCAGCATTTT.

In the case of this clonotype: Being one base from a much bigger clone, this may be a read error. Here the CDR3 omits its conserved ending phenylalanine or tryptophan, so a read error is the likely source. The CDR3 coding sequence is TGCAGTGTCTTGGACAGAGTAGATGAGACCCAGTACCTC. This sequence encodes CSVLDRVDETQYL. The V gene is TRBV20-1, the J gene TRBJ2-5, with D maybe TRBD1 (6 bases). Trimming shortened V by 7 bases and J by 5 bases, and 17 bases separated the two germline ends. Germline-derived CDR1 and CDR2 are DFQATT and SNEGSKA (reference sequence). CDR3 length equals 13 residues.

In this sample, this clonotype turned up a few times. This sequence may be a read error, since a much larger clone differs from it by one base. The chain uses TRBV6-1 and TRBJ1-2; 7 bases align to TRBD1. Trimming took 6 bases from V and 8 from J; bases not matched to a gene: 6. Germline CDR1 reads MNHNS; CDR2 reads SASEGT. CDR3 size: 12 residues. The CDR3 protein is CASRVAGGGYTF. The DNA of the CDR3 is TGTGCCAGCAGGGTGGCAGGGGGAGGCTACACCTTC.

The table lists this clonotype with a few counts. The rearrangement uses TRBV19 and TRBJ2-1; 7 bases map to TRBD2. The V gene's germline CDR1 is LNHDA and CDR2 SQIVND (reference sequence). This CDR3 region has 16 residues. V shed 4 bases and J 0 bases; nucleotides not matched to a gene: 6. CDR3 region: CASSTRASGSYNEQFF. The CDR3 coding sequence is TGTGCCAGTAGTACTAGGGCTAGCGGCTCCTACAATGAGCAGTTCTTC.

This clonotype has a count of ten or more. The chain recombines TRBV6-4 with TRBJ1-5, with D tentatively TRBD1 (5 bases). CDR1 and CDR2 (germline): MRHNA, SNTAGT. The CDR3 extends over 15 amino acids. With 4 bases removed from V and 3 bases from J, the gap between germline ends came to 13 bases. CDR3 sequence reads: CASSAGVQDNQPQHF. CDR3 nucleotide sequence: TGTGCCAGCAGTGCTGGGGTACAGGACAATCAGCCCCAGCATTTT.

The J gene is TRBJ1-2, the V gene TRBV2; 7 bases line up with TRBD1. J gave up 4 bases and V 6 bases, and 11 bases lay outside the gene matches. This CDR3 is 15 amino acids long. The V gene's germline CDR1 is SNHLY and CDR2 FYNNEI. CDR3 region: CASRGRTGSFYGYTF. The DNA for the CDR3 is TGTGCCAGCAGAGGAAGGACAGGCAGCTTCTATGGCTACACCTTC.